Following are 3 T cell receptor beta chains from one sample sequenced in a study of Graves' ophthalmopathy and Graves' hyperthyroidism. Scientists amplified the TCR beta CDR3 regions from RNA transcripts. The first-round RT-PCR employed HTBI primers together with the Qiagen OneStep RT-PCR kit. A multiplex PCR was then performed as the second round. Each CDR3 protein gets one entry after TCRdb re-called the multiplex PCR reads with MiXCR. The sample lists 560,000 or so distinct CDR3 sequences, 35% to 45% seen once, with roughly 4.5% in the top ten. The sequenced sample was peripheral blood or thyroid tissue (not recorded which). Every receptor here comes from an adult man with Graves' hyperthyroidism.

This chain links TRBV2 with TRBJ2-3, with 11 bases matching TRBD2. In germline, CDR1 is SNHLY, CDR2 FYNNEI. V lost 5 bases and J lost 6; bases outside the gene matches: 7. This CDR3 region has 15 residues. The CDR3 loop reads CASSLLAGDLDTQYF. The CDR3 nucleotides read TGTGCCAGCAGTCTACTAGCGGGGGACTTGGATACGCAGTATTTT.

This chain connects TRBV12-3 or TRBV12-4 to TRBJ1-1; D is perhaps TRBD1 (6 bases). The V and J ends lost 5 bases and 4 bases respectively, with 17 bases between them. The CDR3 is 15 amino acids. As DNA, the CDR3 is TGTGCCAGCAGTCCGGACCGGGACAAAGGCACTGAAGCTTTCTTT. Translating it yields CASSPDRDKGTEAFF.

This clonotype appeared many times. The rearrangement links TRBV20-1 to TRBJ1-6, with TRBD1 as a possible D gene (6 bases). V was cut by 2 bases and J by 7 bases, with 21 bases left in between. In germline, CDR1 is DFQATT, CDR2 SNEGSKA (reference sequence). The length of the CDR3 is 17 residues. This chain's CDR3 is CSARRGGGGLWNSPLHF. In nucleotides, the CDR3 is TGCAGTGCTAGACGAGGGGGGGGAGGGTTATGGAATTCACCCCTCCACTTT.